The present entry profiles one T cell receptor (beta chain) with its context. Its specificity is unknown. The data were obtained in a study of a mutant IDH1 vaccine in newly diagnosed glioma. Study-level information: Earlier care involved radiotherapy, temozolomide, or both, and the majority received both. Study-wide results and caveats: Of all patients, about 94% showed vaccine-induced immune responses.

V was trimmed by 6 bases and J by 6 bases, leaving 5 bases between them. Germline CDR1 and CDR2: DFQATT and SNEGSKA (reference sequence). CDR3 length equals 9 residues. The time point here: week 35, safety follow-up. The study gave 300 ug of mutant IDH1 20-mer peptide per vaccine dose, with topical imiquimod. The protocol was immunoSEQ multiplex PCR, while the TCRdb copy is restricted to in-frame clones and leaves out a portion. The sample includes 50,000 to 65,000 clones, roughly 90% of them seen just once. The sample in question was PBMCs, obtained from a glioma patient whose treatment included an IDH1 peptide vaccine. The receptor was derived from a man aged 35-49 years with glioma. V is TRBV20-1 and J is TRBJ1-2, with D unclear. Here the CDR3 reads CSARNGYTF. As DNA, the CDR3 is TGCAGTGCAAGAAATGGCTACACCTTC.